The rows below give T cell receptor beta chains drawn from one sample of a study of breast tumors, draining lymph nodes, adjacent tissues. TCRdb redid the calling of the multiplex PCR reads with MiXCR, one entry per CDR3 protein. The sample holds approximately 210,000 distinct CDR3 sequences, about 32% seen once. Sequenced input: axillary lymph node tissue. All receptors come from a female donor with breast cancer. Some clones in this sample may be carry-over from other donors' samples. CDR3s include the opening cysteine and the closing phenylalanine or tryptophan. Fields, in order: clone size, J gene, V gene, D gene, CDR3 DNA, CDR3 protein. A D gene is named only where the DNA matches it firmly. Size is stated for part of the rows, as once, few or many counts, or as a class when the clone is expanded.

clone_size: many; j_call: TRBJ2-2; v_call: TRBV7-2; d_call: TRBD2; cdr3_nt: TGTGCCAGCAGTCCTACCGGGACTAGCACCGGGGAGCTGTTTTTT; cdr3_aa: CASSPTGTSTGELFF
clone_size: many; j_call: TRBJ2-7; v_call: TRBV7-2; d_call: -; cdr3_nt: TGTGCCAGCAGCCTGGCCAGGGCCTCCTACGAGCAGTACTTC; cdr3_aa: CASSLARASYEQYF
clone_size: many; j_call: TRBJ2-5; v_call: TRBV7-2; d_call: -; cdr3_nt: TGTGCCAGCAGCTCACAGGCCCGAGGAGAGACCCAGTACTTC; cdr3_aa: CASSSQARGETQYF
clone_size: many; j_call: TRBJ2-3; v_call: TRBV28; d_call: -; cdr3_nt: TGTGCCAGCACACTGGAGGACGGCACAGATACGCAGTATTTT; cdr3_aa: CASTLEDGTDTQYF
clone_size: many; j_call: TRBJ2-5; v_call: TRBV6-5; d_call: -; cdr3_nt: TGTGCCAGCAAAGCCCCCCAAGAGACCCAGTACTTC; cdr3_aa: CASKAPQETQYF
clone_size: many; j_call: TRBJ2-3; v_call: TRBV14; d_call: TRBD2; cdr3_nt: TGTGCCAGCAGCCTCGGACTAGCGGACACAGATACGCAGTATTTT; cdr3_aa: CASSLGLADTDTQYF
clone_size: -; j_call: TRBJ1-6; v_call: TRBV6-1; d_call: -; cdr3_nt: TGTGCCAGCAGTGGGGAGTGGACAGCAAATTCACCCCTCCACTTT; cdr3_aa: CASSGEWTANSPLHF
clone_size: -; j_call: TRBJ2-6; v_call: TRBV3-1; d_call: TRBD1; cdr3_nt: TGTGCCAGCAGCTCCCGTTTAGGACAGGCCCCAGTATCTGGGGCCAACGTCCTGACTTTC; cdr3_aa: CASSSRLGQAPVSGANVLTF
clone_size: many; j_call: TRBJ1-3; v_call: TRBV30; d_call: TRBD1; cdr3_nt: TGTGCCTGGAGCGCGGGACAGATTGGAAACACCATATATTTT; cdr3_aa: CAWSAGQIGNTIYF
clone_size: many; j_call: TRBJ2-3; v_call: TRBV29-1; d_call: -; cdr3_nt: TGCAGCGCCATATCTTTAGATACGCAGTATTTT; cdr3_aa: CSAISLDTQYF
clone_size: -; j_call: TRBJ2-3; v_call: TRBV7-9; d_call: TRBD2; cdr3_nt: TGTGCCAGCAGCCAACCACTAGCGGGATTACGGGGCACAGATACGCAGTATTTT; cdr3_aa: CASSQPLAGLRGTDTQYF
clone_size: many; j_call: TRBJ2-7; v_call: TRBV5-1; d_call: TRBD1; cdr3_nt: TGCGCCAGCAGCCGAGAACAGGGGGCCAGGGGAGAGCAGTACTTC; cdr3_aa: CASSREQGARGEQYF
clone_size: -; j_call: TRBJ1-6; v_call: TRBV20-1; d_call: -; cdr3_nt: TGCAGTGCTAGCGGGAATTATAATTCACCCCTCCACTTT; cdr3_aa: CSASGNYNSPLHF
clone_size: many; j_call: TRBJ2-1; v_call: TRBV19; d_call: -; cdr3_nt: TGTGCCAGTGCCAGGGGAGCTGAGCAGTTCTTC; cdr3_aa: CASARGAEQFF
clone_size: many; j_call: TRBJ2-3; v_call: TRBV20-1; d_call: -; cdr3_nt: TGCAGTGCTATAGGGGCAGATCAGCCAGATACGCAGTATTTT; cdr3_aa: CSAIGADQPDTQYF
clone_size: many; j_call: TRBJ2-7; v_call: TRBV29-1; d_call: TRBD2; cdr3_nt: TGCAGCGTTGAAGTCCGCGGGAGGGGGGGCTACGAGCAGTACTTC; cdr3_aa: CSVEVRGRGGYEQYF
clone_size: many; j_call: TRBJ2-1; v_call: TRBV7-6; d_call: TRBD2; cdr3_nt: TGTGCCAGCAGCTGGGAGCGGGAGGGGCCCCCCTACAATGAGCAGTTCTTC; cdr3_aa: CASSWEREGPPYNEQFF
clone_size: -; j_call: TRBJ1-4; v_call: TRBV2; d_call: -; cdr3_nt: TGTGCCAGCAGCGGGGGTGGGGGTGAAAAACTGTTTTTT; cdr3_aa: CASSGGGGEKLFF
clone_size: many; j_call: TRBJ2-1; v_call: TRBV20-1; d_call: -; cdr3_nt: TGCAGTGCTAGACCCCGACGCTCCTACAATGAGCAGTTCTTC; cdr3_aa: CSARPRRSYNEQFF
clone_size: -; j_call: TRBJ1-4; v_call: TRBV7-2; d_call: -; cdr3_nt: TGTGCCAGCAGTGGGAAGTCTAATGAAAAACTGTTTTTT; cdr3_aa: CASSGKSNEKLFF